The T cell receptor (beta chain) described here comes from a study of blood T cell repertoires in COVID-19 (dated by TCRdb to the early 2020s). Background on the whole study: Samples covering the acute and convalescent phases of COVID-19 were provided by collaborators in the United States, Italy and Spain. The prospective study material was composed of cDNA or gDNA derived from T cells, B-cell-depleted T cells, or PBMCs. The dataset comprised deeply sampled blood TCRbeta repertoires from subjects exposed to, actively infected with, or recovered from COVID-19. The repertoires were released in a freely available public database meant as a resource for research on the immune response to SARS-CoV-2. The samples were drawn from the first 160 participants of the ongoing ImmuneRACE study and from 950 to 1,500 subjects provided by 6 global collaborators. Sample metadata almost always included a de-identified subject ID, COVID-19 status, age in years and sex. HLA class I and class II types, where available, came from metadata supplied by the sample provider rather than from assay-based typing.

Each collaborating institution followed its own protocols to collect whole blood in K2EDTA tubes. For TCRbeta analysis, collaborator samples were shipped as frozen whole blood, as isolated PBMCs, or as DNA extracted from either sample type. The investigation overall reported the following: How much clinical and demographic metadata was included differed by source and by participant, and the metadata was provided uncurated.

The immunoSEQ Assay, a bias-controlled multiplex PCR, was used to amplify TCRbeta CDR3 regions from genomic DNA. The published analysis was carried out like this. Nucleated cell counts per sample were estimated from amplification of reference gene primers within the assay. To quantify the absolute abundance of each unique TCRbeta CDR3 rearrangement, sequence reads were collapsed and filtered. For each sample, productive Simpson clonality was calculated as the square root of Simpson's diversity index across productive rearrangements. TCRdb took over this immuneACCESS table, retaining in-frame rearrangements with V and J assigned. Such tables are incomplete; in checked studies, under half of the missing clones stem from an unresolved V gene, and the remainder is unexplained. From that table come the V and J calls and clone size; the DNA was used to work out D and trimming. Here the sample has a few hundred thousand clones; around 82% occur a single time. The ten largest make up about 1.2% of the sample.

CDR1 is given as SEHNR and CDR2 as FQNEAQ, both from the germline V gene (reference sequence). After removal of 5 bases from V and 4 bases from J, the junction retains 9 bases not matched to a gene. The CDR3 measures 16 amino acids from cysteine to phenylalanine. The CDR3 DNA has 48 bases and is translated from base 1. This clone was counted between two and nine times. It has no known antigen specificity. No much larger clonotype is one base removed from it; base qualities were not supplied. Sequencing was carried out using peripheral blood. The source is a woman aged 45-60 years with acute or convalescent COVID-19. The chain is made from TRBV7-9 and TRBJ2-1; a stretch of 9 junction bases matches TRBD1. The CDR3 amino acid sequence is: CASSPPGTGQYNEQFF. The base sequence is TGTGCCAGCAGCCCCCCCGGGACAGGGCAATACAATGAGCAGTTCTTC.